This TCR beta chain was sequenced during a study of T cell repertoires in cytomegalovirus infection. Study background: Used in the study were CMV epitopes, some recently identified and HLA-C-restricted, others well-studied and HLA-B-restricted. Indicated by public TCR beta signatures were CMV infection and matching HLA type. Study conclusions and caveats: The ex vivo response was dominated by HLA-C-restricted CMV-specific TCR beta clonotypes.

Via MiXCR, TCRdb re-called the reads, giving one row per CDR3 protein. The sample lists fewer than 950,000 distinct CDR3 sequences, roughly 33% occurring once. This clonotype was detected only a few times. The target antigen is unknown. This may be a read error: a much more frequent sequence differs by one nucleotide. This CDR3 has 16 residues. V dropped 3 bases and J dropped 2; count of bases not matched to a gene: 5. CDR1 is SGHVS and CDR2 is FNYEAQ in the germline V gene. The V and J genes are TRBV7-6 and TRBJ2-3; 10 bases agree with TRBD2. This clonotype was sampled from a human donor in good health (CMV status not recorded). Some clones in this sample may be carry-over from other donors' samples. Sequenced here: cultured CD8+ T cells from PBMCs, sampled from culture after CMV antigen stimulation. This CDR3 reads CASSFSGGPNTDTQYF. The CDR3 coding sequence is TGTGCCAGCAGCTTTAGCGGGGGGCCCAACACAGATACGCAGTATTTT.